Below are 16 T cell receptor beta chains sequenced from a single sample in a study of T cells after yellow fever vaccination. TCRdb itself ran the 5' RACE reads through MiXCR, one entry per CDR3 protein. Seen here are 400,000 or so distinct CDR3 sequences, approximately 19% observed once, and the top ten hold 18%. The sample was PBMCs, taken before the yellow fever booster vaccination. These receptors originate from a man aged 18 to 29 who received the YFV17D yellow fever vaccine.

The CDR3 here is CASSVEALANYGYTF. In nucleotides, the CDR3 is TGTGCCAGCAGCGTAGAGGCATTAGCTAACTATGGCTACACCTTC. This chain links TRBV9 with TRBJ1-2; D unclear. The CDR3 totals 15 residues. From germline, CDR1 is SGDLS and CDR2 YYNGEE. Trimming pared 0 bases from V and 0 bases from J, leaving 9 bases between.

The chain links TRBV7-2 to TRBJ1-3, with D unresolved. Germline V lookup: CDR1 SGHTA, CDR2 FQGNSA. V lost 6 bases and J 8 bases, leaving 14 bases between the germline ends. This CDR3 spans 13 amino acids. The CDR3 DNA reads as TGTGCCAGCAGGCCCTTCTCGTCTGACACCATATATTTT. Protein sequence: CASRPFSSDTIYF.

The gene calls are TRBV20-1 and TRBJ2-5, with D possibly being TRBD1 (5 bases). CDR1 and CDR2 from the germline V gene are DFQATT and SNEGSKA (reference sequence). Trimming left V 7 bases short and J 5 bases short, with 11 bases between. The CDR3 totals 11 residues. The CDR3 sequence: CSVLKGETQYF. The CDR3, as DNA: TGCAGTGTCCTTAAGGGGGAGACCCAGTACTTC.

This clonotype was counted between two and nine times. Given a much more abundant clone one base away, this may be a read error. The chain recombines TRBV5-1 with TRBJ2-2; D is unresolved. The CDR3 consists of 14 residues. CDR1 and CDR2 (germline): SGHRS, YFSETQ. The V end was cut by 2 bases, the J end by 1 base, with 6 bases between. DNA for the CDR3: TGCGCCAGCAGCTTCGAAGGGAACACCGGGGAGCTGTTTTTT. Translating gives CASSFEGNTGELFF.

This clonotype has more than one count but fewer than ten. The V call is TRBV27, the J call TRBJ1-5, with D perhaps matching TRBD1 (5 bases). The germline V and J ends were trimmed by 2 bases and 6 bases, with 11 bases remaining between them. The CDR3 covers 14 residues. Germline CDR1 is MNHEY and CDR2 is SMNVEV (reference sequence). CDR3 loop: CASSLGRGRQPQHF. In DNA, the CDR3 is TGTGCCAGCAGTTTAGGTAGGGGCCGTCAGCCCCAGCATTTT.

The sample holds a few counts of this clonotype. This chain links TRBV20-1 with TRBJ2-7; perhaps TRBD2 as D (5 bases). CDR1 and CDR2 (germline): DFQATT, SNEGSKA (reference sequence). The CDR3 has 11 amino acids. V lost 4 bases, J lost 9 bases, and 13 bases lay in between. The CDR3 bases are TGCAGTGCTAAGGACTGGAGTGGGCAGTACGTC. Protein sequence: CSAKDWSGQYV.

This chain uses TRBV5-6 with TRBJ2-5; D gene ambiguous. CDR3 size: 15 residues. Looked up from germline, CDR1 is SGHDT and CDR2 is YYEEEE. V was trimmed by 0 bases and J by 2 bases, leaving 11 bases between them. The CDR3 bases are TGTGCCAGCAGCTTGGTTTATACGGATCAAGAGACCCAGTACTTC. It encodes CASSLVYTDQETQYF.

The chain joins TRBV27 to TRBJ2-2; D gene uncertain. The CDR3 is 15 residues long. CDR1 and CDR2 (germline): MNHEY, SMNVEV (reference sequence). V was clipped by 0 bases and J by 6 bases, with 11 bases between them. CDR3 residues: CASSLSPALAGELFF. The DNA for the CDR3 is TGTGCCAGCAGTTTATCTCCAGCCCTGGCCGGGGAGCTGTTTTTT.

This clonotype has just a few counts. The CDR3 DNA reads TGTGCCAGCAGTCCCGGGGCGAGGAGTCACACCTTC. It is translated as CASSPGARSHTF. V and J are TRBV6-2 or TRBV6-3 and TRBJ1-2; D is perhaps TRBD1 (5 bases). Trimming took off 5 bases at V and 12 bases at J, with 16 bases between the two ends. The length of the CDR3 is 12 residues. CDR1 is MNHEY and CDR2 is SVGEGT in the germline V gene.

The chain employs TRBV4-1 and TRBJ2-4; possibly TRBD1 for D (6 bases). The germline CDR1 and CDR2 sequences are MGHRA and YSYEKL. The CDR3 contains 15 residues. Trimming shortened V by 6 bases and J by 0 bases, and 12 bases separated the two germline ends. Here the CDR3 reads CASRPQGLAKNIQYF. The CDR3 nucleotides read TGCGCCAGCAGGCCACAGGGCCTAGCCAAAAACATTCAGTACTTC.

The rearrangement uses TRBV4-2 and TRBJ2-2; maybe TRBD1 (6 bases). The CDR3 loop spans 17 amino acids. CDR1 LGHNA and CDR2 YNFKEQ come from the germline V gene. V was pared by 0 bases and J by 5 bases, with 16 bases between. In nucleotides, the CDR3 is TGTGCCAGCAGCCAAGATGGGATCAACAGGGCAACCGGGGAGCTGTTTTTT. Its protein is CASSQDGINRATGELFF.

This clonotype was seen only a few times. The chain has TRBV10-3 and TRBJ1-4; TRBD1 is a possible D gene (6 bases). Germline V gene data show CDR1 as ENHRY and CDR2 as SYGVKD. Trimming shortened V by 0 bases and J by 0 bases, and 11 bases separated the two germline ends. The CDR3 sequence is 17 residues long. The DNA for the CDR3 is TGTGCCATCAGTGAGTCGAGCAGGGGCTCAACTAATGAAAAACTGTTTTTT. As protein: CAISESSRGSTNEKLFF.

The chain couples TRBV12-3 or TRBV12-4 to TRBJ2-2; a weak D match, TRBD2 (6 bases). The CDR3 length is 13 residues. The V gene lost 11 bases and the J gene lost 4 bases, with 14 bases spanning the gap. Here the CDR3 reads CAGGAAATGELFF. DNA for the CDR3: TGTGCCGGAGGGGCCGCGGCCACCGGGGAGCTGTTTTTT.

This clonotype was counted between two and nine times. The J gene is TRBJ2-5, the V gene TRBV12-3 or TRBV12-4; 7 nucleotides line up with TRBD1. The J segment lost 5 bases and the V segment lost 5 bases, leaving 11 bases of the junction unmatched. The CDR3 extends over 15 amino acids. The CDR3 loop is CASSPILGGPETQYF. The CDR3 DNA sequence: TGTGCCAGCAGTCCTATCCTAGGGGGCCCCGAGACCCAGTACTTC.

The V gene is TRBV12-3 or TRBV12-4, the J gene TRBJ2-2; 11 bases align to TRBD1. The CDR3 contains 15 residues. V shed 6 bases and J 2 bases; nucleotides not matched to a gene: 2. The CDR3 nucleotides read TGTGCCAGCAGGGACAGGGGGCTTAACACCGGGGAGCTGTTTTTT. Translated: CASRDRGLNTGELFF.

This clonotype turned up a few times. The chain links TRBV12-3 or TRBV12-4 to TRBJ1-2; possibly TRBD1 for D (5 bases). Trimming cost V 7 bases and J 0 bases, with 15 bases left between them. This CDR3 region has 15 residues. The CDR3 reads CASIPGGVANYGYTF. CDR3 bases: TGTGCCAGCATCCCCGGGGGGGTAGCTAACTATGGCTACACCTTC.